The rows below give T cell receptor beta chains drawn from one sample of a study of control samples from healthy donors and cancer patients. TCRdb's copy holds only in-frame clones and misses some; the assay was immunoSEQ multiplex PCR. The repertoire holds 160,000 or so clones, with over 90% as singletons. The source material was blood. Receptor source: a man in his fifties in good health. CDR3s include the opening cysteine and the closing phenylalanine or tryptophan. D genes are given only for firm matches. Clone size is not always given. Where it is, it says once, few, many or a class for expanded clones.

>-|TRBV7-8|TRBJ2-5|-
TGTGCCAGCAGCTCCCGCGCCACTCCTTCCTCCGGGTACTTC
CASSSRATPSSGYF
>-|TRBV14|TRBJ1-3|once
TGTGCCAGCAGCCAGCTACTGGGAAGTCCGCGAAACACCATATATTTT
CASSQLLGSPRNTIYF
>-|TRBV4-1|TRBJ2-2|-
TGCGCCAGCAGCCAAGTTATAGTTTCGAGCACCGGGGAGCTGTTTTTT
CASSQVIVSSTGELFF
>TRBD2|TRBV3-1/TRBV3-2|TRBJ2-2|-
TGTGCCAGCAGCCATTCCGTGGGGGGACTAGCCTCAGCCGGGGAGCTGTTTTTT
CASSHSVGGLASAGELFF
>-|TRBV6-5|TRBJ1-1|-
TGTGCCAGTAAGACCGGGCCGGGGGATACTGAAGCTTTCTTT
CASKTGPGDTEAFF
>TRBD1|TRBV5-6|TRBJ2-7|-
TGTGCCAGCAGCTACGCCGGGACAGAAGGCTACGAGCAGTACTTC
CASSYAGTEGYEQYF
>-|TRBV10-3|TRBJ2-3|-
TGTGCCATCAGTGAGTCGGGGACGGGACCCGTAATTTTT
CAISESGTGPVIF
>TRBD1|TRBV24-1|TRBJ2-7|-
TGTGCCACCAGTGATTCCGGGGACAGGACCTACGAGCAGTACTTC
CATSDSGDRTYEQYF
>-|TRBV6-4|TRBJ2-6|-
TGTGCCAGCAGTGAAAAGGCCTCCCCTGGGGCCAACGTCCTGACTTTC
CASSEKASPGANVLTF
>-|TRBV27|TRBJ1-2|-
TGTGCCAGCAGCCCTTCAGGGCTATCGTATGGCTACACCTTC
CASSPSGLSYGYTF
>TRBD1|TRBV10-3|TRBJ1-5|-
TGTGCCATCAGTGAGGCGGGACAGGGGGCGGTGGGCAATCAGCCCCAGCATTTT
CAISEAGQGAVGNQPQHF
>-|TRBV2|TRBJ1-6|-
TGTGCCAGCAGTCCCAGGGGTAATAATTCACCCCTCCACTTT
CASSPRGNNSPLHF
>TRBD1|TRBV6-1|TRBJ1-5|once
TGTGCCAGCAGTGCCCGGACAGGGGGCAGTAGCAATCAGCCCCAGCATTTT
CASSARTGGSSNQPQHF
>-|TRBV27|TRBJ1-3|-
TGTGCCAGCAGCCGAGGTCGGGGGTGGAGAAACACCATATATTTT
CASSRGRGWRNTIYF
>-|TRBV19|TRBJ1-4|once
TGTGCCACCCGTAACCGGGACCCAAATGAAAAACTGTTTTTT
CATRNRDPNEKLFF
>-|TRBV19|TRBJ1-2|-
TGTGCCAGTAGTATCTTCGGGAGGAGTAATTATGGCTACACCTTC
CASSIFGRSNYGYTF
>-|TRBV27|TRBJ1-6|-
TGTGCCAGCAGTTTACGCTCTAATAATTCACCCCTCCACTTT
CASSLRSNNSPLHF
>-|TRBV5-4|TRBJ2-3|-
TGTGCCAGCAGCTATGGGCGGGGTTTCTCTAGCACAGATACGCAGTATTTT
CASSYGRGFSSTDTQYF